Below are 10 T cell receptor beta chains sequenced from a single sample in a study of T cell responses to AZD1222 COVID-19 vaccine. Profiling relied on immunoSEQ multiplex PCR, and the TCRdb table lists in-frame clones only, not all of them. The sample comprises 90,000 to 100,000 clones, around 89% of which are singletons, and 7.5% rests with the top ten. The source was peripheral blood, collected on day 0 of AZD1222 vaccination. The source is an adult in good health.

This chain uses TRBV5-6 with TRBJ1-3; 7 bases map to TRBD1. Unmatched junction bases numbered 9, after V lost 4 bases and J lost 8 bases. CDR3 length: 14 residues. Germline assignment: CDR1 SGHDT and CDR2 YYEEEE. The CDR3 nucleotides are TGTGCCAGCAGCGCCGGGACAGCGCCAGACACCATATATTTT. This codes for CASSAGTAPDTIYF.

CDR3 DNA: TGTGCCACCAGCAGAGATCAGCCAGGGACTGGAAACACCATATATTTT. This sequence encodes CATSRDQPGTGNTIYF. The rearrangement joins TRBV15 to TRBJ1-3; maybe TRBD1 (5 bases). CDR1 is LNHNV and CDR2 is YYDKDF in the germline V gene (reference sequence). The V end lost 0 bases, the J end lost 2 bases, and 11 bases lay between the germline ends. This CDR3 region has 16 residues.

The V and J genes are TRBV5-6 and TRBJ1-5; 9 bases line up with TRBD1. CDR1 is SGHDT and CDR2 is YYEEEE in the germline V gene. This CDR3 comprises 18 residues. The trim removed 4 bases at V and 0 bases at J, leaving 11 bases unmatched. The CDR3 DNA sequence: TGTGCCAGCAGCCTAGGGACAGGGCCTACGTATAGCAATCAGCCCCAGCATTTT. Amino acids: CASSLGTGPTYSNQPQHF.

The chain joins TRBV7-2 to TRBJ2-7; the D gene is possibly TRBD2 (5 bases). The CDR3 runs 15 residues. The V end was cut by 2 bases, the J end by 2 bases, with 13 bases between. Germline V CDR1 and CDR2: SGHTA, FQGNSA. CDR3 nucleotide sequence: TGTGCCAGCAGCTTAAGCGGTGGCCCTGCCTACGAGCAGTACTTC. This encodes CASSLSGGPAYEQYF.

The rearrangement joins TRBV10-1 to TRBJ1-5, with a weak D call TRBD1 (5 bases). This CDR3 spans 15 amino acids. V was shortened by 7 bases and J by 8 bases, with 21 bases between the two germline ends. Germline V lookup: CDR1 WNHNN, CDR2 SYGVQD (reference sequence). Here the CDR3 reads CASNPPGGGRKPQHF. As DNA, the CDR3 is TGCGCCAGCAACCCACCCGGGGGGGGGAGGAAGCCCCAGCATTTT.

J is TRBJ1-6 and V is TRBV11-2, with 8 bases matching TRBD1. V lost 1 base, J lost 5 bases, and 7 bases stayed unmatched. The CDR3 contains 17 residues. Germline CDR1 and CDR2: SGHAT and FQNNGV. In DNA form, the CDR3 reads TGTGCCAGCAGCTTAGGGGTTGGCAGGGGGCATAATTCACCCCTCCACTTT. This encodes CASSLGVGRGHNSPLHF. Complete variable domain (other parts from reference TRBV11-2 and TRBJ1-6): EAGVAQSPRYKIIEKRQSVAFWCNPISGHATLYWYQQILGQGPKLLIQFQNNGVVDDSQLPKDRFSAERLKGVDSTLKIQPAKLEDSAVYLCASSLGVGRGHNSPLHFGNGTRLTVT.

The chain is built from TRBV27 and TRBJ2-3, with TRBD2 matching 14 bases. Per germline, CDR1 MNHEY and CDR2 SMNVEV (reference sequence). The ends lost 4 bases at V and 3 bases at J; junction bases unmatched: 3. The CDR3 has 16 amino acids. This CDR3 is CASSYGLAGGTDTQYF. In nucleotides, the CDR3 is TGTGCCAGCAGTTACGGACTAGCGGGAGGAACAGATACGCAGTATTTT.

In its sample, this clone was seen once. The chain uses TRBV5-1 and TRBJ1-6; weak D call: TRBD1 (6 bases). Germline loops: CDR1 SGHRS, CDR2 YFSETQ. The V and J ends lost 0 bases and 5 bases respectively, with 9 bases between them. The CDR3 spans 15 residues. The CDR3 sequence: CASSLVGADNSPLHF. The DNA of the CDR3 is TGCGCCAGCAGCTTGGTGGGGGCCGATAATTCACCCCTCCACTTT. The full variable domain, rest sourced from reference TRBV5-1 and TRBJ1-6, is KAGVTQTPRYLIKTRGQQVTLSCSPISGHRSVSWYQQTPGQGLQFLFEYFSETQRNKGNFPGRFSGRQFSNSRSEMNVSTLELGDSALYLCASSLVGADNSPLHFGNGTRLTVT.

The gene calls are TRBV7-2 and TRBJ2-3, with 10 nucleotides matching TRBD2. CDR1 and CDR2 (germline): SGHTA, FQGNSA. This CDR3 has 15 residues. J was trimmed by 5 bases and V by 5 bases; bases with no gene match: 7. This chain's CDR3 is CASSALAGGGDTQYF. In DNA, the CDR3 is TGTGCCAGCAGCGCATTAGCGGGGGGAGGAGATACGCAGTATTTT.

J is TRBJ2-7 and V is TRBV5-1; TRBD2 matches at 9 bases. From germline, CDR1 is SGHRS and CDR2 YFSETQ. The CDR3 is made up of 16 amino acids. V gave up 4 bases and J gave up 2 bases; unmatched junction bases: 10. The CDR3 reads CASSPGRGGRAYEQYF. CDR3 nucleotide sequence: TGCGCCAGCAGCCCCGGGAGGGGCGGGAGGGCCTACGAGCAGTACTTC. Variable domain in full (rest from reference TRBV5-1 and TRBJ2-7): KAGVTQTPRYLIKTRGQQVTLSCSPISGHRSVSWYQQTPGQGLQFLFEYFSETQRNKGNFPGRFSGRQFSNSRSEMNVSTLELGDSALYLCASSPGRGGRAYEQYFGPGTRLTVT.